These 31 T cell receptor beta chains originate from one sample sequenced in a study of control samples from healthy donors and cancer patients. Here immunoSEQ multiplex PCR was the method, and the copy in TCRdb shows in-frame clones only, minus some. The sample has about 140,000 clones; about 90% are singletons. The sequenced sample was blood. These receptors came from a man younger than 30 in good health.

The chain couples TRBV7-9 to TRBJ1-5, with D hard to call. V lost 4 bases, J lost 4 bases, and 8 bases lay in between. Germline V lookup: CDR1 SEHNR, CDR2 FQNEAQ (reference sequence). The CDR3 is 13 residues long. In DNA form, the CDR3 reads TGTGCCAGCAGCTCCCAAATAAATCAGCCCCAGCATTTT. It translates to CASSSQINQPQHF.

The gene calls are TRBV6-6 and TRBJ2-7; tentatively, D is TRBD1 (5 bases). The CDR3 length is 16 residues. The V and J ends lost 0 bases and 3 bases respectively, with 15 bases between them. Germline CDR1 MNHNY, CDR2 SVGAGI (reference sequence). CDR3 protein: CASSYSPLAGNYEQYF. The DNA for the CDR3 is TGTGCCAGCAGTTACTCACCCCTGGCAGGGAACTACGAGCAGTACTTC.

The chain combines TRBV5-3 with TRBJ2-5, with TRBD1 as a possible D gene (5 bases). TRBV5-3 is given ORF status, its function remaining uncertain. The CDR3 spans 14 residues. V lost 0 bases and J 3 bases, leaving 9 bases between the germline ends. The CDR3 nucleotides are TGTGCCAGAAGCTTGGGACAGAAGAAAGAGACCCAGTACTTC. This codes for CARSLGQKKETQYF.

CDR3 in DNA: TGTGCCAGCAGTTTGGACAGGGGGTTTTCTGGAAACACCATATATTTT. Protein product: CASSLDRGFSGNTIYF. The V gene is TRBV28, the J gene TRBJ1-3, with 10 bases lining up with TRBD1. Germline trimming cut 3 bases from V and 1 base from J; bases unmatched to any gene: 3. Germline CDR1 and CDR2: MDHEN and SYDVKM. The CDR3 sequence is 16 residues long.

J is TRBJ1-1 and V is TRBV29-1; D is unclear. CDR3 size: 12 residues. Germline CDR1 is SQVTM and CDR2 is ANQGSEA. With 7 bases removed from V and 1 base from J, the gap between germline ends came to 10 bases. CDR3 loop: CSGGWGNTEAFF. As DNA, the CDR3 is TGCAGCGGTGGATGGGGGAACACTGAAGCTTTCTTT. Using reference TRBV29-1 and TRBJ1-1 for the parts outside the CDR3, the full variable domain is SAVISQKPSRDICQRGTSLTIQCQVDSQVTMMFWYRQQPGQSLTLIATANQGSEATYESGFVIDKFPISRPNLTFSTLTVSNMSPEDSSIYLCSGGWGNTEAFFGQGTRLTVV.

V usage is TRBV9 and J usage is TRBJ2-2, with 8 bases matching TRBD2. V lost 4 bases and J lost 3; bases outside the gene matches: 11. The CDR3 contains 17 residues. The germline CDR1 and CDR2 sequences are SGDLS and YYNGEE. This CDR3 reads CASSPTSGGLYTGELFF. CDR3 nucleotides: TGTGCCAGCAGCCCCACCTCGGGGGGGCTCTACACCGGGGAGCTGTTTTTT.

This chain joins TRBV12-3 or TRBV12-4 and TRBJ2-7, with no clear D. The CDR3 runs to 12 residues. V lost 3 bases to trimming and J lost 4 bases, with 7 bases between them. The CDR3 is CASSFTAYEQYF. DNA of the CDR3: TGTGCCAGCAGTTTTACGGCTTACGAGCAGTACTTC.

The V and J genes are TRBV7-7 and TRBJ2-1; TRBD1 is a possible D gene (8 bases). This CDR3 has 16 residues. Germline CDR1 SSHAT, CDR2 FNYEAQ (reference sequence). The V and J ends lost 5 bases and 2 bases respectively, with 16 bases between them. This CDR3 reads CASSPAGQVTYNEQFF. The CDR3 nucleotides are TGTGCCAGCAGCCCAGCGGGACAGGTGACCTACAATGAGCAGTTCTTC.

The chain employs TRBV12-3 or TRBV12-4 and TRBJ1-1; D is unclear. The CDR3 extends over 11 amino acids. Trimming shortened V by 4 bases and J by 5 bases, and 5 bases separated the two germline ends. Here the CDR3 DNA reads TGTGCCAGCAGTTATGGGACTGAAGCTTTCTTT. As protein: CASSYGTEAFF.

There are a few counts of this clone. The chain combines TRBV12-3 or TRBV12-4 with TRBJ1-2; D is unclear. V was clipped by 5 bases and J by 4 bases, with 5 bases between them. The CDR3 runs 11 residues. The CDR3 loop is CASSNSYGYTF. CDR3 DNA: TGTGCCAGCAGTAACTCCTATGGCTACACCTTC.

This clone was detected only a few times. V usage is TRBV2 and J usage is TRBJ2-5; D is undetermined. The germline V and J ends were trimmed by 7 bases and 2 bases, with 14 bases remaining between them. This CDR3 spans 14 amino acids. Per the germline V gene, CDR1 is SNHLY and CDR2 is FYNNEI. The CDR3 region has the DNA TGTGCCAGCACCAGGTCCACTTTACAAGAGACCCAGTACTTC. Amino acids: CASTRSTLQETQYF.

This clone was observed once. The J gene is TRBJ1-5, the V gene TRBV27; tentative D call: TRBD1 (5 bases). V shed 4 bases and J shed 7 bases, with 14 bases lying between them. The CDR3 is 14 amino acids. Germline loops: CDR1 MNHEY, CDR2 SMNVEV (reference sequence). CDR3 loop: CASSSTPGEQPQHF. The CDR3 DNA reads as TGTGCCAGCAGTTCGACGCCGGGGGAGCAGCCCCAGCATTTT.

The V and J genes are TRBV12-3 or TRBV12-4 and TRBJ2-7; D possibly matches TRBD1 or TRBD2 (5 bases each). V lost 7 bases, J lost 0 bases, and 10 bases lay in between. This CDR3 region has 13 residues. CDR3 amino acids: CASKGTVSYEQYF. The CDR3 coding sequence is TGTGCCAGCAAAGGGACGGTCTCCTACGAGCAGTACTTC.

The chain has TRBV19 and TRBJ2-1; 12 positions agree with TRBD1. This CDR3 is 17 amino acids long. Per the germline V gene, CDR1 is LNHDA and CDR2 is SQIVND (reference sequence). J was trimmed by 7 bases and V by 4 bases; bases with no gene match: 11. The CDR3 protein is CASSSSPGQGAGNEQFF. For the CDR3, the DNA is TGTGCCAGTAGTAGCTCGCCGGGACAGGGGGCGGGTAATGAGCAGTTCTTC.

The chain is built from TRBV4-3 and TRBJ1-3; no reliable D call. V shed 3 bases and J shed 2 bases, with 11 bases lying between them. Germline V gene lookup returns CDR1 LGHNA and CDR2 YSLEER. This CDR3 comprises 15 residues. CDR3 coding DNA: TGCGCCAGCAGCCAGGGGTGGGGAACTGGAAACACCATATATTTT. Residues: CASSQGWGTGNTIYF.

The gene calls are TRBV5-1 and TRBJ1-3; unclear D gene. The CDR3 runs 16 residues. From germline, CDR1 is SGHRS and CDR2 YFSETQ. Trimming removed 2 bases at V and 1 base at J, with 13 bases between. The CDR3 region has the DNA TGCGCCAGCAGCTTATCGTCTAGGGCGTCTGGAAACACCATATATTTT. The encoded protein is CASSLSSRASGNTIYF.

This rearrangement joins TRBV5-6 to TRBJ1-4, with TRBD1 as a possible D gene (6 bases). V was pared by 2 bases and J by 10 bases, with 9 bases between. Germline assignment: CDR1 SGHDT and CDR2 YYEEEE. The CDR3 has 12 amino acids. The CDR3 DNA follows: TGTGCCAGCAGCTTCCGGGACACAAAACTGTTTTTT. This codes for CASSFRDTKLFF.

The CDR3 spells CASSLAGTVEKLHF. CDR3 DNA: TGCGCCAGCAGCTTGGCCGGGACAGTCGAAAAGCTCCACTTT. The J gene is TRBJ1-6, the V gene TRBV5-1; TRBD1 matches at 7 bases. J was trimmed by 16 bases and V by 0 bases; bases with no gene match: 10. This CDR3 spans 14 amino acids. From germline, CDR1 is SGHRS and CDR2 YFSETQ.

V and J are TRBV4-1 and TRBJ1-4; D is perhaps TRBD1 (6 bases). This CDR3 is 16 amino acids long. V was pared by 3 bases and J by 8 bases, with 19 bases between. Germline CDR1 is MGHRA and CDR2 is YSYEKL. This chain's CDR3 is CASSHPPGEAREKLFF. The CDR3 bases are TGCGCCAGCAGCCACCCCCCAGGGGAGGCTAGGGAAAAACTGTTTTTT.

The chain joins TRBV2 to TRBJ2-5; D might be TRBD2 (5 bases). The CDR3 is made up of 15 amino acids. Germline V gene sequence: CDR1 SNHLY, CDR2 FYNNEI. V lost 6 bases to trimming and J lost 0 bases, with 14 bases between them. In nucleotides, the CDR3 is TGTGCCAGCAGCGCCCGAGCGGCTCACCAAGAGACCCAGTACTTC. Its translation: CASSARAAHQETQYF.

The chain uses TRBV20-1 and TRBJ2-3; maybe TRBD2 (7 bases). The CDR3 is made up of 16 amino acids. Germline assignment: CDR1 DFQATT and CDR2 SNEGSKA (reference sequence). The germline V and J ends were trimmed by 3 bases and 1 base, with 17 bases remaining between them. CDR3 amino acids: CSASGGAGWGTDTQYF. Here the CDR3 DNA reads TGCAGTGCTAGTGGGGGGGCCGGTTGGGGCACAGATACGCAGTATTTT.

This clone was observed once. The CDR3 loop is CASSLDLVANEKLFF. CDR3 DNA sequence: TGTGCCAGCAGCTTAGATCTCGTTGCTAATGAAAAACTGTTTTTT. The chain employs TRBV11-2 and TRBJ1-4; D is undetermined. The germline CDR1 and CDR2 sequences are SGHAT and FQNNGV. V lost 0 bases and J 3 bases, leaving 8 bases between the germline ends. The CDR3 is 15 residues long. The full variable domain, rest sourced from reference TRBV11-2 and TRBJ1-4, is EAGVAQSPRYKIIEKRQSVAFWCNPISGHATLYWYQQILGQGPKLLIQFQNNGVVDDSQLPKDRFSAERLKGVDSTLKIQPAKLEDSAVYLCASSLDLVANEKLFFGSGTQLSVL.

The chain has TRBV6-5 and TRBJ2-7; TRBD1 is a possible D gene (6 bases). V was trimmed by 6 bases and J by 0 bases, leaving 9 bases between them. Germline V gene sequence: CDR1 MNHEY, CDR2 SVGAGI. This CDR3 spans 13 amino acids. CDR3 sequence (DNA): TGTGCCAGCAGGACAGGCAGCTCCTACGAGCAGTACTTC. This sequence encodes CASRTGSSYEQYF.

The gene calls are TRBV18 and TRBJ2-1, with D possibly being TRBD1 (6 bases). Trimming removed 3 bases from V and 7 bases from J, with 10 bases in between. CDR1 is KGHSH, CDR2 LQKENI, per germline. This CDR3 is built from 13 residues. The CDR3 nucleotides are TGTGCCAGCTCACCGGACAGTGGGAATGAGCAGTTCTTC. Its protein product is CASSPDSGNEQFF.

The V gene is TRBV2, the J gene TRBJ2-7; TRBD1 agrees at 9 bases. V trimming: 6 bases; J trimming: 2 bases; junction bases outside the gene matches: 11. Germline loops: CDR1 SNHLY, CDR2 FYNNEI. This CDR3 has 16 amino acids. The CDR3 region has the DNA TGTGCCAGCAGAGGCTACAGGGGGCGAAACGCCTACGAGCAGTACTTC. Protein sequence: CASRGYRGRNAYEQYF.

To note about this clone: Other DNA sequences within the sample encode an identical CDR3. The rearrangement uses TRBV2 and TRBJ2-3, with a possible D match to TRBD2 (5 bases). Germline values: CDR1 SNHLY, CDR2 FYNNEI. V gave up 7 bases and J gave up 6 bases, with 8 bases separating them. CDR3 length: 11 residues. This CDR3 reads CASTRGDTQYF. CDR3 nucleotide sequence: TGTGCCAGCACTCGAGGGGATACGCAGTATTTT.

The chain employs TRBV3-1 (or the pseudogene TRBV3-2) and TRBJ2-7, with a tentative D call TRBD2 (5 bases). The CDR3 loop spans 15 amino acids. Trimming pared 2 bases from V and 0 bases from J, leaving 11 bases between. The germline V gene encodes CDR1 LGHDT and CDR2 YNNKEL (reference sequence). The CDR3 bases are TGTGCCAGCAGCCAAACCCTAGCCTTCTCCTACGAGCAGTACTTC. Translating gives CASSQTLAFSYEQYF.

Here the CDR3 reads CASSSGRPSGNTIYF. CDR3 sequence (DNA): TGTGCCAGCAGCTCGGGACGGCCCTCTGGAAACACCATATATTTT. The chain recombines TRBV5-6 with TRBJ1-3, with D possibly matching TRBD1 (5 bases). This CDR3 comprises 15 residues. Deletions cut 3 bases from V and 0 bases from J, with 10 bases between. Germline V gene lookup returns CDR1 SGHDT and CDR2 YYEEEE.

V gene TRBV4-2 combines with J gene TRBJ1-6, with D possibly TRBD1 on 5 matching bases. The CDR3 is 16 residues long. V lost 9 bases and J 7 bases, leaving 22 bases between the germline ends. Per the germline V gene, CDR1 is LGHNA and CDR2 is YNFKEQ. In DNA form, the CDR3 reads TGTGCCAGTGGGGGGGGAGACACCAATGTGAATTCACCCCTCCACTTT. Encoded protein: CASGGGDTNVNSPLHF.

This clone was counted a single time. The CDR3 bases are TGTGCCAGTAGTATTGTAGGGCGGATCTATGGCTACACCTTC. This translates into CASSIVGRIYGYTF. The chain employs TRBV19 and TRBJ1-2; D gene uncertain. V shed 3 bases and J shed 4 bases, with 12 bases lying between them. Germline assignment: CDR1 LNHDA and CDR2 SQIVND (reference sequence). CDR3 length: 14 residues.

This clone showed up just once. The CDR3 here is CASSLAGAGISGNTIYF. The CDR3 DNA sequence: TGCGCCAGCAGCTTGGCCGGCGCGGGGATCTCTGGAAACACCATATATTTT. This chain joins TRBV5-1 and TRBJ1-3; D uncertain. Germline assignment: CDR1 SGHRS and CDR2 YFSETQ. Deletions cut 0 bases from V and 0 bases from J, with 13 bases between. This CDR3 region has 17 residues.